This TCR beta chain was profiled in a study of blood T cell repertoires in COVID-19. Sequencing was performed with immunoSEQ multiplex PCR; in TCRdb, only in-frame clones are kept and a portion is missing. The repertoire consists of 200,000 to 250,000 clones, with almost 85% occurring once and the leading ten covering 1.5% to 2%. V shed 4 bases and J 9 bases; nucleotides not matched to a gene: 10. From germline, CDR1 is SGHNT and CDR2 YYREEE (reference sequence). CDR3 size: 15 residues. The chain uses TRBV5-4 and TRBJ1-6; TRBD1 matches at 7 bases. This receptor was taken from an elderly woman with acute or convalescent COVID-19. Sequencing was carried out using peripheral blood. The CDR3 here is CASSLRQGDASPLHF. Written as DNA, the CDR3 is TGTGCCAGCAGCCTTAGACAGGGAGATGCTTCACCCCTCCACTTT.